A selection of T cell receptor beta chains follows, all from one sample in a study of T cells after yellow fever vaccination. Each CDR3 protein gets one entry after TCRdb re-called the 5' RACE reads with MiXCR. The repertoire holds roughly 74,000 distinct CDR3 sequences, more than 5.5% seen once, with roughly 33% in the top ten. Sequencing used CD8+ T cells sorted from PBMCs, obtained about 5 days after the first yellow fever vaccination. These receptors were taken from a man between 18 and 35 years old who received the YFV17D yellow fever vaccine. The CDR3 runs from the conserved cysteine through the conserved F or W. Each record gives: J gene, clone size, V gene, D gene, CDR3 protein, CDR3 DNA. D genes are given only for firm matches. Clone size is stated in some rows and not others, as once, few, many or a class when expanded.

TRBJ2-3 once TRBV4-3 TRBD2 CASSRTSGGADTDTQYF TGCGCCAGCAGCCGGACTAGCGGGGGGGCGGACACAGATACGCAGTATTTT
TRBJ1-4 few TRBV15 . CATSRWGGESPNEKLFF TGTGCCACCAGCAGGTGGGGGGGGGAATCGCCTAATGAAAAACTGTTTTTT
TRBJ2-2 few TRBV7-9 . CASRYGGDTGELFF TGTGCCAGCAGATACGGGGGAGACACCGGGGAGCTGTTTTTT
TRBJ2-5 few TRBV11-2 TRBD2 CASSLDVLAEKETQYF TGTGCCAGCAGCTTAGACGTGCTAGCGGAAAAAGAGACCCAGTACTTC
TRBJ1-2 . TRBV20-1 TRBD1 CSARPTGALWGYTF TGCAGTGCTAGGCCGACAGGGGCTCTATGGGGCTACACCTTC
TRBJ1-1 few TRBV7-9 . CASSPLTEAFF TGTGCCAGCAGCCCTCTGACTGAAGCTTTCTTT
TRBJ2-1 many TRBV7-8 . CASSLGRPYNEQFF TGTGCCAGCAGCTTAGGTCGCCCTTACAATGAGCAGTTCTTC
TRBJ1-5 . TRBV6-2/TRBV6-3 . CASRGRVLNQPQHF TGTGCCAGCAGGGGCCGGGTCCTCAATCAGCCCCAGCATTTT
TRBJ2-3 many TRBV6-5 . CASSPNLDTQYF TGTGCCAGCAGCCCAAATCTAGATACGCAGTATTTT
TRBJ2-1 many TRBV5-1 TRBD2 CASSPWGGTYNEQFF TGCGCCAGCAGCCCGTGGGGGGGTACCTACAATGAGCAGTTCTTC
TRBJ1-5 . TRBV4-1 . CASSLGTRSNQPQHF TGCGCCAGCAGCCTAGGCACCCGGAGCAATCAGCCCCAGCATTTT
TRBJ1-2 few TRBV19 . CASNHWRSEEGYTF TGTGCCAGTAATCACTGGCGGTCGGAGGAAGGCTACACCTTC
TRBJ2-1 few TRBV27 TRBD2 CASSTYPGLADNEQFF TGTGCCAGCAGTACGTATCCGGGTCTAGCGGACAATGAGCAGTTCTTC
TRBJ1-3 few TRBV4-1 . CASSHMTPGNTIYF TGCGCCAGCAGCCATATGACACCTGGAAACACCATATATTTT
TRBJ1-5 many TRBV12-3/TRBV12-4 TRBD1 CASSPRLRGRGQPQHF TGTGCCAGCAGTCCCCGCCTGAGGGGGCGCGGGCAGCCCCAGCATTTT
TRBJ2-1 many TRBV4-3 . CASSHRTGLSSYNEQFF TGCGCCAGCAGCCACCGCACGGGACTCAGCTCCTACAATGAGCAGTTCTTC
TRBJ2-5 . TRBV28 TRBD1 CASSFRDRGVETQYF TGTGCCAGCAGTTTTAGGGACAGGGGTGTAGAGACCCAGTACTTC
TRBJ2-3 many TRBV27 . CASSLSAGTDTQYF TGTGCCAGCAGTTTATCGGCAGGCACAGATACGCAGTATTTT
TRBJ2-2 many TRBV6-5 TRBD2 CASSSGLAGKGTGELFF TGTGCCAGCAGTTCGGGACTAGCGGGAAAAGGGACCGGGGAGCTGTTTTTT
TRBJ2-1 many TRBV5-1 TRBD2 CASSLAGGPREQFF TGCGCCAGCAGCTTAGCGGGGGGGCCGCGTGAGCAGTTCTTC
TRBJ1-1 few TRBV4-3 . CASSQDRGAGTIQSTEAFF TGCGCCAGCAGCCAAGATAGGGGGGCAGGAACGATCCAAAGTACTGAAGCTTTCTTT
TRBJ1-1 . TRBV5-6 . CASLEGYGTPAEAFF TGTGCCAGCTTGGAAGGGTACGGGACGCCGGCTGAAGCTTTCTTT
TRBJ1-6 few TRBV27 . CASSAYSEAPLHF TGTGCCAGCAGTGCCTACTCCGAGGCACCCCTCCACTTT
TRBJ2-1 many TRBV7-2 TRBD1 CASSLVQGLYNEQFF TGTGCCAGCAGCCTGGTACAGGGGCTCTACAATGAGCAGTTCTTC
TRBJ1-6 . TRBV7-3 TRBD1 CASSNRQGIRYNSPLHF TGTGCCAGCAGCAATCGACAGGGGATTCGTTATAATTCACCCCTCCACTTT
TRBJ2-1 . TRBV7-3 TRBD1 CASSFQGQGFDEQFF TGTGCCAGCAGCTTCCAGGGACAGGGTTTCGATGAGCAGTTCTTC
TRBJ2-1 . TRBV7-3 TRBD2 CASSASGGPYNEQFF TGTGCCAGCAGCGCCAGCGGGGGCCCCTACAATGAGCAGTTCTTC
TRBJ2-7 many TRBV6-4 . CASSLSTHHEQYF TGTGCCAGCAGTCTTTCGACCCACCACGAGCAGTACTTC
TRBJ2-4 many TRBV4-1 . CASSPDLPQVAKNIQYF TGCGCCAGCAGCCCCGACCTCCCCCAGGTGGCCAAAAACATTCAGTACTTC